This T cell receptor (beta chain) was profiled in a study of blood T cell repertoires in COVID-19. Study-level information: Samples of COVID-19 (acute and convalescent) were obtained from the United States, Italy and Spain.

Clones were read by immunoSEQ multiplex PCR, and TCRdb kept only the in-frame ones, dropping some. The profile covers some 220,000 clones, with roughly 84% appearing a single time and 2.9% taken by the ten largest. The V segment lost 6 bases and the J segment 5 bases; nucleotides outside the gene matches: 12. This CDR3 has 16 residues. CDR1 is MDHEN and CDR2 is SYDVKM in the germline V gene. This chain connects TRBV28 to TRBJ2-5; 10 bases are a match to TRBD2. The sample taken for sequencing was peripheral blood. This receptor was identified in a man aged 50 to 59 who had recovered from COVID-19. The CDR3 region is CASRPTATSGTETQYF. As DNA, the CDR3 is TGTGCCAGCAGACCCACCGCAACTAGCGGGACGGAGACCCAGTACTTC.